One and the same sample provided the 29 T cell receptor beta chains below, sequenced in a study of cytomegalovirus exposure and HLA in healthy donors (dated by TCRdb to about 2017). Libraries were constructed by the immunoSEQ multiplex PCR assay. For the multiplex PCR, a mixture combining 60 forward primers for TCR Vbeta segments and 13 reverse primers for TCR Jbeta segments was used. TCRdb retrieved this table from immuneACCESS and kept in-frame rearrangements only. Not all clones are present; in checked studies, unresolved V genes account for under half, and no reason is known for the remainder. This sample holds under 150,000 clones; around three quarters were observed only once. 3.5% to 4.5% of the sample is held by the ten biggest clonotypes. Sequencing used PBMCs. These receptors all come from a man under 40 in good health and CMV-seropositive.

This clone was counted once. The chain joins TRBV7-2 to TRBJ2-7, with TRBD1 identical over 7 bases. This CDR3 region has 14 residues. V lost 0 bases, J lost 4 bases, and 3 bases stayed unmatched. The germline V gene has CDR1 SGHTA and CDR2 FQGNSA. In nucleotides, the CDR3 is TGTGCCAGCAGCTTAGCATGGGACAGATACGAGCAGTACTTC. Translated, it gives CASSLAWDRYEQYF.

The count of this clone is one. This sequence joins TRBV5-1 and TRBJ2-3; the match to TRBD2 covers 10 bases. Germline-derived CDR1 and CDR2 are SGHRS and YFSETQ. The CDR3 runs 14 residues. Unmatched junction bases numbered 5, after V lost 4 bases and J lost 6 bases. CDR3 in amino acids: CASSLGTSADTQYF. CDR3 nucleotide sequence: TGCGCCAGCAGCCTAGGGACTAGCGCGGATACGCAGTATTTT.

The gene calls are TRBV7-9 and TRBJ1-1; TRBD1 aligns across 9 bases. Unmatched junction bases numbered 6, after V lost 0 bases and J lost 4 bases. Germline CDR1 reads SEHNR; CDR2 reads FQNEAQ (reference sequence). There are 16 residues in the CDR3. The CDR3 is CASSLAKGQGTTEAFF. The DNA of the CDR3 is TGTGCCAGCAGCTTAGCGAAAGGACAGGGGACCACTGAAGCTTTCTTT.

J is TRBJ2-7 and V is TRBV28, with TRBD2 identical over 9 bases. This CDR3 is built from 16 residues. V shed 5 bases, J shed 3 bases, and the junction held 11 bases outside the gene matches. From germline, CDR1 is MDHEN and CDR2 SYDVKM. CDR3 sequence: CASSPWGRGGDYEQYF. CDR3 nucleotides: TGTGCCAGCAGTCCGTGGGGGCGGGGGGGAGACTACGAGCAGTACTTC.

CDR3 residues: CASSWGSRGTEAFF. The CDR3 nucleotides are TGTGCCAGCAGCTGGGGTTCCCGGGGCACTGAAGCTTTCTTT. The rearrangement links TRBV13 to TRBJ1-1, with D hard to call. Germline CDR1 and CDR2: PRHDT and FYEKMQ (reference sequence). Trimming cost V 4 bases and J 4 bases, with 13 bases left between them. The CDR3 contains 14 residues.

This clone was found a few times. The rearrangement joins TRBV4-3 to TRBJ2-5, with 15 bases that match TRBD2. CDR3 size: 17 residues. J gave up 4 bases and V 1 base, and 4 bases lay outside the gene matches. Germline CDR1 reads LGHNA; CDR2 reads YSLEER. CDR3 DNA sequence: TGCGCCAGCAGCCAAGGTGGACTAGCGGGAGGGATAGAGACCCAGTACTTC. Protein sequence: CASSQGGLAGGIETQYF.

This clone was found a few times. The chain combines TRBV6-5 with TRBJ2-3; TRBD1 might be the D (6 bases). The CDR3 loop spans 11 amino acids. The germline V gene has CDR1 MNHEY and CDR2 SVGAGI. Trimming left V 11 bases short and J 5 bases short, with 11 bases between. In DNA form, the CDR3 reads TGTGCCGGCCAAGGGGGAGATACGCAGTATTTT. Translating it yields CAGQGGDTQYF.

The rearrangement uses TRBV5-1 and TRBJ2-3; possibly TRBD2 for D (6 bases). The CDR3 totals 19 residues. Germline-derived CDR1 and CDR2 are SGHRS and YFSETQ. V lost 2 bases and J 0 bases, leaving 22 bases between the germline ends. CDR3 DNA sequence: TGCGCCAGCAGCTTCCCACGGGGGTACAATCGGGAGAGCACAGATACGCAGTATTTT. It specifies CASSFPRGYNRESTDTQYF.

CDR3 nucleotide sequence: TGTGCCAGCAGCGCCGAGAGTGGGGACAGGGAGGGTATCACTGAAGCTTTCTTT. Its translation: CASSAESGDREGITEAFF. V usage is TRBV9 and J usage is TRBJ1-1, with 9 bases that match TRBD1. Losses at the gene ends were 3 bases for V and 4 bases for J; bases not matched to a gene: 16. This CDR3 is built from 18 residues. CDR1 and CDR2 (germline): SGDLS, YYNGEE.

Here the CDR3 DNA reads TGTGCCAGCAGCGTAGCGGCGGGAGGGAGCACAGATACGCAGTATTTT. It yields the protein CASSVAAGGSTDTQYF. The chain joins TRBV9 to TRBJ2-3; TRBD2 matches 9 bases. V gave up 0 bases and J gave up 0 bases; unmatched junction bases: 2. The germline CDR1 and CDR2 sequences are SGDLS and YYNGEE. The CDR3 extends over 16 amino acids.

The chain couples TRBV7-9 to TRBJ1-1; 9 nucleotides match TRBD1. The length of the CDR3 is 15 residues. Germline values: CDR1 SEHNR, CDR2 FQNEAQ (reference sequence). V shed 5 bases and J 4 bases; nucleotides not matched to a gene: 8. The CDR3 here is CASSTDRGGFTEAFF. DNA of the CDR3: TGTGCCAGCAGCACGGACAGGGGAGGGTTCACTGAAGCTTTCTTT.

V and J are TRBV7-9 and TRBJ1-1; no clear D gene. The V end was cut by 5 bases, the J end by 5 bases, with 15 bases between. The germline gives CDR1 SEHNR, CDR2 FQNEAQ (reference sequence). The CDR3 contains 14 residues. The CDR3 DNA reads TGTGCCAGCAGCCCAGTGGCGGGGTGGACTGAAGCTTTCTTT. This encodes CASSPVAGWTEAFF.

This chain joins TRBV9 and TRBJ2-3; D possibly corresponds to TRBD2 (6 bases). Trimming removed 3 bases at V and 1 base at J, with 15 bases between. Germline lookup yields CDR1 SGDLS and CDR2 YYNGEE. CDR3 length: 16 residues. CDR3: CASSADRRDGTDTQYF. The CDR3 DNA is TGTGCCAGCAGCGCGGATCGGCGGGATGGCACAGATACGCAGTATTTT.

The chain couples TRBV7-3 to TRBJ2-1, with 9 bases aligning to TRBD1. V shed 5 bases, J shed 7 bases, and the junction held 9 bases outside the gene matches. Germline assignment: CDR1 SGHTA and CDR2 FQGTGA. The CDR3 is 15 residues long. CDR3 protein: CASSPGDRDLNEQFF. In DNA form, the CDR3 reads TGTGCCAGCAGCCCGGGGGACAGGGACTTGAATGAGCAGTTCTTC.

This chain connects TRBV6-5 to TRBJ1-6; possibly TRBD1 for D (6 bases). Germline CDR1 and CDR2: MNHEY and SVGAGI. The CDR3 totals 14 residues. Trimming took off 7 bases at V and 12 bases at J, with 19 bases between the two ends. CDR3 nucleotides: TGTGCCAGCATTCTAAAGACAGGACGGGGACCCCTCCACTTT. It yields the protein CASILKTGRGPLHF.

The gene calls are TRBV29-1 and TRBJ1-4; unclear D gene. This CDR3 comprises 11 residues. CDR1 and CDR2 (germline): SQVTM, ANQGSEA. Trimming removed 4 bases at V and 8 bases at J, with 8 bases between. The CDR3 spells CSVGEGEKLFF. DNA of the CDR3: TGCAGCGTTGGAGAGGGCGAAAAACTGTTTTTT. Filled out from reference TRBV29-1 and TRBJ1-4, the complete variable domain reads SAVISQKPSRDICQRGTSLTIQCQVDSQVTMMFWYRQQPGQSLTLIATANQGSEATYESGFVIDKFPISRPNLTFSTLTVSNMSPEDSSIYLCSVGEGEKLFFGSGTQLSVL.

This clone was seen a handful of times. The genes are TRBV5-1 and TRBJ1-2, with a weak D call TRBD1 (5 bases). The CDR3 is 14 amino acids. The V end lost 5 bases, the J end lost 1 base, and 12 bases lay between the germline ends. CDR1 and CDR2 (germline): SGHRS, YFSETQ. CDR3 DNA sequence: TGCGCCAGCAGATCCGATCAGGGTAACTATGGCTACACCTTC. It specifies CASRSDQGNYGYTF.

The rearrangement links TRBV2 to TRBJ2-5; 7 bases are a match to TRBD1. With V trimmed by 7 bases and J by 5 bases, 7 bases remained unmatched. The CDR3 totals 13 residues. Germline CDR1 and CDR2: SNHLY and FYNNEI. CDR3 coding DNA: TGTGCCAGCACCGGGACAGAGGGGGAGACCCAGTACTTC. Translated, it gives CASTGTEGETQYF.

This clone has a handful of counts. V and J are TRBV30 and TRBJ2-2; 9 positions match TRBD1. With V trimmed by 1 base and J by 4 bases, 7 bases remained unmatched. The CDR3 is 16 residues long. Germline V gene data show CDR1 as GTSNPN and CDR2 as SVGIG (reference sequence). The CDR3 region is CAWSGSPGQGTGELFF. The CDR3 coding sequence is TGTGCCTGGAGTGGGTCCCCGGGACAGGGCACCGGGGAGCTGTTTTTT. The whole variable domain, remainder taken from reference TRBV30 and TRBJ2-2, is SQTIHQWPATLVQPVGSPLSLECTVEGTSNPNLYWYRQAAGRGLQLLFYSVGIGQISSEVPQNLSASRPQDRQFILSSKKLLLSDSGFYLCAWSGSPGQGTGELFFGEGSRLTVL.

Here the CDR3 DNA reads TGCGCCAGCAGCCCCGGGACAGATAGTTTTAGCACAGATACGCAGTATTTT. Protein product: CASSPGTDSFSTDTQYF. The chain is built from TRBV4-3 and TRBJ2-3, with 7 bases aligning to TRBD1. The CDR3 covers 17 residues. Looked up from germline, CDR1 is LGHNA and CDR2 is YSLEER. J lost 0 bases, V lost 4 bases, and 10 bases had no gene match.

Details on this clone: At one boundary the junction diverges from the germline segment, which might be a read error. The chain recombines TRBV7-9 with TRBJ2-7, with D perhaps TRBD1 (6 bases). Germline V gene lookup returns CDR1 SEHNR and CDR2 FQNEAQ (reference sequence). This CDR3 comprises 15 residues. The CDR3 DNA reads TGTTCCAGCAGCTTAGTAGGACTCGCACAGGGCGAGCAGTACTTC. Its protein product is CSSSLVGLAQGEQYF.

The rearrangement joins TRBV7-2 to TRBJ1-2, with 9 positions matching TRBD1. CDR1 is SGHTA and CDR2 is FQGNSA in the germline V gene. V trimming: 0 bases; J trimming: 2 bases; junction bases outside the gene matches: 4. The CDR3 has 16 amino acids. CDR3 sequence (DNA): TGTGCCAGCAGCTTAGCAGGGACAGGGTCCAACTATGGCTACACCTTC. This encodes CASSLAGTGSNYGYTF.

The chain carries TRBV7-9 and TRBJ2-7, with TRBD1 matching 11 bases. The trim removed 5 bases at V and 3 bases at J, leaving 9 bases unmatched. This CDR3 has 16 residues. Germline CDR1 reads SEHNR; CDR2 reads FQNEAQ (reference sequence). CDR3 sequence (DNA): TGTGCCAGCAGCACCCTGTCCGGGACAGGGGGCTACGAGCAGTACTTC. It is translated as CASSTLSGTGGYEQYF. The full variable domain, in which reference TRBV7-9 and TRBJ2-7 provide the parts outside the CDR3, is DTGVSQNPRHKITKRGQNVTFRCDPISEHNRLYWYRQTLGQGPEFLTYFQNEAQLEKSRLLSDRFSAERPKGSFSTLEIQRTEQGDSAMYLCASSTLSGTGGYEQYFGPGTRLTVT.

The chain recombines TRBV29-1 with TRBJ2-2, with D possibly matching TRBD1 (6 bases). This CDR3 has 12 residues. CDR1 SQVTM and CDR2 ANQGSEA come from the germline V gene. CDR3 nucleotide sequence: TGCAGTAAGGCGGACAGAACCGGGGAGCTGTTTTTT. It encodes CSKADRTGELFF.

This clone was seen only a few times. This chain joins TRBV7-2 and TRBJ1-2; D perhaps matches TRBD1 (5 bases). The CDR3 extends over 14 amino acids. V lost 1 base to trimming and J lost 9 bases, with 15 bases between them. Germline V gene lookup returns CDR1 SGHTA and CDR2 FQGNSA. For the CDR3, the DNA is TGTGCCAGCAGCTTAGAAGCGTCAGGGCGAAGCTACACCTTC. Protein product: CASSLEASGRSYTF.

The V call is TRBV7-6, the J call TRBJ2-2; 13 nucleotides align to TRBD2. The junction had 1 base not matched to a gene; V was cut back by 1 base and J by 5 bases. Germline V gene sequence: CDR1 SGHVS, CDR2 FNYEAQ. The CDR3 runs 16 residues. The CDR3 DNA reads TGTGCCAGCAGCTTAGGGACTAGCGGGAGAACCGGGGAGCTGTTTTTT. This encodes CASSLGTSGRTGELFF.

J is TRBJ2-7 and V is TRBV5-6; TRBD1 matches at 9 bases. The CDR3 extends over 14 amino acids. Germline values: CDR1 SGHDT, CDR2 YYEEEE. V trimming: 2 bases; J trimming: 4 bases; junction bases outside the gene matches: 4. CDR3 sequence (DNA): TGTGCCAGCAGCTTTGGGGACAGGGCTTACGAGCAGTACTTC. Its translation is CASSFGDRAYEQYF. Full variable domain (missing parts from reference TRBV5-6 and TRBJ2-7): DAGVTQSPTHLIKTRGQQVTLRCSPKSGHDTVSWYQQALGQGPQFIFQYYEEEERQRGNFPDRFSGHQFPNYSSELNVNALLLGDSALYLCASSFGDRAYEQYFGPGTRLTVT.

The rearrangement uses TRBV7-3 and TRBJ2-3; 7 positions agree with TRBD2. Germline CDR1 reads SGHTA; CDR2 reads FQGTGA. The CDR3 contains 15 residues. The J segment lost 6 bases and the V segment lost 2 bases, leaving 8 bases of the junction unmatched. The CDR3 DNA sequence: TGTGCCAGCAGCTTAGGTCTAGCGGCCTTGGATACGCAGTATTTT. It yields the protein CASSLGLAALDTQYF. Full variable domain (rest looked up from reference TRBV7-3 and TRBJ2-3): GAGVSQTPSNKVTEKGKYVELRCDPISGHTALYWYRQSLGQGPEFLIYFQGTGAADDSGLPNDRFFAVRPEGSVSTLKIQRTERGDSAVYLCASSLGLAALDTQYFGPGTRLTVL.

The chain combines TRBV19 with TRBJ2-7; D perhaps matches TRBD1 (5 bases). V was clipped by 7 bases and J by 4 bases, with 14 bases between them. This CDR3 comprises 13 residues. From germline, CDR1 is LNHDA and CDR2 SQIVND (reference sequence). In DNA form, the CDR3 reads TGTGCCAGTACCCCCCCGGACAAGTACGAGCAGTACTTC. It specifies CASTPPDKYEQYF.